This T cell receptor beta chain derives from a study of OX40 agonist ivuxolimab in advanced cancers. General observations from the study: At doses 0.1 to 3.0 mg/kg, CD4+ and CD8+ clones expanded.

Regarding this clone: Antigen unknown.

V shed 5 bases and J shed 4 bases, with 11 bases lying between them. This CDR3 region has 13 residues. Germline V CDR1 and CDR2: SGHTA, FQGNSA. Profiling relied on immunoSEQ multiplex PCR, and the TCRdb table lists in-frame clones only, not all of them. The sample shows some 78,000 clones, about 90% of them seen only once. This chain joins TRBV7-2 and TRBJ2-5, with a tentative D call TRBD1 (6 bases). Sequencing was performed on CD4+ or CD8+ T cells sorted from blood, taken in a trial of the OX40 agonist ivuxolimab. This TCR was recovered from an adult with an advanced solid tumor such as melanoma, head and neck, liver or kidney cancer. CDR3 sequence reads: CASSPRGAETQYF. The CDR3 DNA follows: TGTGCCAGCAGCCCCAGGGGCGCAGAGACCCAGTACTTC.